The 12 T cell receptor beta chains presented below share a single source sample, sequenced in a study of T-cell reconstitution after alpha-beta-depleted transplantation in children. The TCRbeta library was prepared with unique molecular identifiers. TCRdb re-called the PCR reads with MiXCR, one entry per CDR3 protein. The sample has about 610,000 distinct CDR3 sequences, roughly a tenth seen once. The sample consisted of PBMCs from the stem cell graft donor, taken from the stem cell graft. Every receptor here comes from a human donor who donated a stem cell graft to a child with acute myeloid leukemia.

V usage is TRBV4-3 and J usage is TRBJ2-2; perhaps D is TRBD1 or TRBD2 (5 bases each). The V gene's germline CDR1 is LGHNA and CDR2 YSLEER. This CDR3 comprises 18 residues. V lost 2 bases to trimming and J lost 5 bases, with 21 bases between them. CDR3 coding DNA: TGCGCCAGCAGCCAAACCTTGGATTGGGGGAGTCAGACCGGGGAGCTGTTTTTT. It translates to CASSQTLDWGSQTGELFF.

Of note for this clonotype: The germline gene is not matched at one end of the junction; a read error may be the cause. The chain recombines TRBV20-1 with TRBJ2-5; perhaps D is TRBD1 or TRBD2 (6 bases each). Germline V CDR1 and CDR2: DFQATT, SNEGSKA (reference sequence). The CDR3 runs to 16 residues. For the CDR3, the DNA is TGCTGTGCCCGCATAGGGGGGCGAGTCCATTTGGGGACCCAGTACTTC. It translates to CCARIGGRVHLGTQYF.

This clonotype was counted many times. This chain's CDR3 is CASSSDGYEQYF. Written as DNA, the CDR3 is TGCGCCAGCAGCTCGGACGGGTACGAGCAGTACTTC. The V gene is TRBV5-1, the J gene TRBJ2-7; D ambiguous. Looked up from germline, CDR1 is SGHRS and CDR2 is YFSETQ. This CDR3 contains 12 residues. The V end was cut by 3 bases, the J end by 4 bases, with 8 bases between.

As DNA, the CDR3 is TGTGCCAGCAGTGAATACACTAGCGGGAGGGTCAACGAGCAGTACTTC. This codes for CASSEYTSGRVNEQYF. This chain uses TRBV25-1 with TRBJ2-7; 13 nucleotides align to TRBD2. The V segment lost 0 bases and the J segment 5 bases; nucleotides outside the gene matches: 4. This CDR3 contains 16 residues. CDR1 MGHDK and CDR2 SYGVNS come from the germline V gene.

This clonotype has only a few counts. The CDR3 nucleotides read TGTGCCACCAGCAGAGAGAATGAGATCCCTCGGGGGCAGTTCTTC. Translated, it gives CATSRENEIPRGQFF. This chain joins TRBV15 and TRBJ2-1; a possible D gene is TRBD2 (5 bases). The CDR3 is 15 residues long. Per germline, CDR1 LNHNV and CDR2 YYDKDF (reference sequence). Trimming left V 0 bases short and J 12 bases short, with 18 bases between. The complete variable domain, with remaining parts taken from reference TRBV15 and TRBJ2-1, reads DAMVIQNPRYQVTQFGKPVTLSCSQTLNHNVMYWYQQKSSQAPKLLFHYYDKDFNNEADTPDNFQSRRPNTSFCFLDIRSPGLGDTAMYLCATSRENEIPRGQFFGPGTRLTVL.

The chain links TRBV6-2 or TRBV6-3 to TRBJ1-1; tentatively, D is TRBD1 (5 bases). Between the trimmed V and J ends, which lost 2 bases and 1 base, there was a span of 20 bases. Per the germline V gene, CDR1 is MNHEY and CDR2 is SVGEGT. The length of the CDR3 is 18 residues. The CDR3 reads CASSYGYRSLEANTEAFF. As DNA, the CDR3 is TGTGCCAGCAGTTACGGATACAGGTCTCTCGAGGCGAACACTGAAGCTTTCTTT.

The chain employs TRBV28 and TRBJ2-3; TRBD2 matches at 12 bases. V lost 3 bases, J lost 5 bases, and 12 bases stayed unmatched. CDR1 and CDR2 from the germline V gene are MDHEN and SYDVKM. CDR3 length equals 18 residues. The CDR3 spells CASSLSRTGLAGRDTQYF. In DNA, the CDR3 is TGTGCCAGCAGTTTGTCGAGGACCGGACTAGCGGGAAGAGATACGCAGTATTTT.

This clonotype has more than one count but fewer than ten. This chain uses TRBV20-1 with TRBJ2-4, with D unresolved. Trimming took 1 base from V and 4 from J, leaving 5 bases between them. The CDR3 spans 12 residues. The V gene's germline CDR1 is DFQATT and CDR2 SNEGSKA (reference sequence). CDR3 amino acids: CSARVGKNIQYF. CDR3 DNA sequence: TGCAGTGCTAGAGTAGGAAAAAACATTCAGTACTTC.

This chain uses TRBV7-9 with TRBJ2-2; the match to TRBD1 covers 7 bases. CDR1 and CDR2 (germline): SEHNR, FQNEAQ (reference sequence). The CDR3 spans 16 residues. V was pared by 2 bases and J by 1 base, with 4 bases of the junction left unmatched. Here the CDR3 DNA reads TGTGCCAGCAGCTTATTGGGACAGAGGAACACCGGGGAGCTGTTTTTT. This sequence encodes CASSLLGQRNTGELFF.

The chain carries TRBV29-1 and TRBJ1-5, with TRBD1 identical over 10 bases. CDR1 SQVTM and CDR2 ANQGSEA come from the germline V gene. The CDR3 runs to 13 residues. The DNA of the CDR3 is TGCAGTGCCGGGACAGGGGTATCCCAGCCCCAGCATTTT. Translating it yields CSAGTGVSQPQHF. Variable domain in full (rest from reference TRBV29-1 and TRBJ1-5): SAVISQKPSRDICQRGTSLTIQCQVDSQVTMMFWYRQQPGQSLTLIATANQGSEATYESGFVIDKFPISRPNLTFSTLTVSNMSPEDSSIYLCSAGTGVSQPQHFGDGTRLSIL.

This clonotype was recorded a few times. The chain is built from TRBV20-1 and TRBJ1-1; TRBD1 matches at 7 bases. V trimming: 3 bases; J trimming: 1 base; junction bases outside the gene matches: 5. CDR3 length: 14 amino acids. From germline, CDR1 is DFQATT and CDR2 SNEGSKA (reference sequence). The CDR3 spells CSASDRDKNTEAFF. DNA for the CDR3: TGCAGTGCTAGCGACAGGGACAAGAACACTGAAGCTTTCTTT.

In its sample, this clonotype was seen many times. The CDR3 here is CASSLMTGSNTEAFF. CDR3 nucleotide sequence: TGTGCCAGCAGTCTGATGACAGGGTCGAACACTGAAGCTTTCTTT. V gene TRBV12-3 or TRBV12-4 combines with J gene TRBJ1-1; 7 bases fit TRBD1. V lost 5 bases and J lost 1; bases outside the gene matches: 7. The CDR3 has 15 residues.